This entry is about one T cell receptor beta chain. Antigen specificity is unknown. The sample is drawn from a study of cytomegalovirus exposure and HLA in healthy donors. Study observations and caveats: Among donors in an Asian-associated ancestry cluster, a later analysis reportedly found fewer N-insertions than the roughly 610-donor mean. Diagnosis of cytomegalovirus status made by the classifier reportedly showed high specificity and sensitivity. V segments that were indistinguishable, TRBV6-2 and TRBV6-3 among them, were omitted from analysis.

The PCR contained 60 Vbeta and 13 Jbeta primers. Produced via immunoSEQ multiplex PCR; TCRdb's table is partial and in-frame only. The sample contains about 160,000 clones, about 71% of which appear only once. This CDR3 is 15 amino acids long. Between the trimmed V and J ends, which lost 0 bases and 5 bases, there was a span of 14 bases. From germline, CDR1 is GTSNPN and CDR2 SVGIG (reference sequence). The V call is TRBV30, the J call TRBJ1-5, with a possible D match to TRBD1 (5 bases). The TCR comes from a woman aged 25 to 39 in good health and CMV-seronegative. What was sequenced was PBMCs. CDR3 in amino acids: CAWSVLAGLDQPQHF. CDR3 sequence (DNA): TGTGCCTGGAGTGTTCTGGCAGGGCTGGATCAGCCCCAGCATTTT.